Listed here are 21 T cell receptor beta chains from one sample, sequenced in a study of shared clonotypes between healthy human individuals. The naive CD8 fraction comprised CD45RO-negative cells positively selected for CCR7 and excluded terminally differentiated effector memory CD45RA+ cells. The method was immunoSEQ multiplex PCR; TCRdb's version includes in-frame clones alone and lacks a portion of them. The sample records hundreds of thousands of clones, approximately 96% being singletons. Sequencing input: naive CD8+ T cells sorted from blood. The receptor set was obtained from a young woman in good health.

The gene calls are TRBV5-4 and TRBJ2-7; 8 positions agree with TRBD1. With V trimmed by 4 bases and J by 3 bases, 3 bases remained unmatched. Germline V gene lookup returns CDR1 SGHNT and CDR2 YYREEE (reference sequence). CDR3 length: 13 residues. This CDR3 is CASSQDRDYEQYF. CDR3 DNA: TGTGCCAGCAGCCAGGACAGGGACTACGAGCAGTACTTC. Looking up the rest from reference TRBV5-4 and TRBJ2-7 gives the full variable domain: ETGVTQSPTHLIKTRGQQVTLRCSSQSGHNTVSWYQQALGQGPQFIFQYYREEENGRGNFPPRFSGLQFPNYSSELNVNALELDDSALYLCASSQDRDYEQYFGPGTRLTVT.

The chain employs TRBV5-4 and TRBJ1-1; 9 bases are a match to TRBD1. The CDR3 spans 13 residues. J was trimmed by 7 bases and V by 5 bases; bases with no gene match: 6. Germline V gene sequence: CDR1 SGHNT, CDR2 YYREEE (reference sequence). The CDR3 spells CASRSGQGYEAFF. The CDR3 DNA reads as TGTGCCAGCAGGTCGGGACAGGGTTATGAAGCTTTCTTT.

This clone has more than one count but fewer than ten. The chain has TRBV2 and TRBJ1-1, with D uncertain. The V end lost 7 bases, the J end lost 4 bases, and 7 bases lay between the germline ends. This CDR3 comprises 11 residues. Germline assignment: CDR1 SNHLY and CDR2 FYNNEI. The CDR3 reads CASTGGTEAFF. The CDR3 nucleotides read TGTGCCAGCACGGGTGGCACTGAAGCTTTCTTT.

The rearrangement links TRBV19 to TRBJ1-1, with D tentatively TRBD1 (6 bases). V was trimmed by 2 bases and J by 3 bases, leaving 16 bases between them. This CDR3 region has 16 residues. CDR1 is LNHDA and CDR2 is SQIVND in the germline V gene (reference sequence). CDR3 in amino acids: CASSIRAGALYTEAFF. CDR3 sequence (DNA): TGTGCCAGTAGTATACGGGCAGGGGCTCTGTACACTGAAGCTTTCTTT.

The chain couples TRBV11-2 to TRBJ2-7; 7 bases agree with TRBD2. The germline CDR1 and CDR2 sequences are SGHAT and FQNNGV. The CDR3 is made up of 13 amino acids. The J segment lost 6 bases and the V segment lost 3 bases, leaving 5 bases of the junction unmatched. In nucleotides, the CDR3 is TGTGCCAGCAGCTTCCGGGGAGGGCCCGAGCAGTACTTC. Its translation is CASSFRGGPEQYF.

Note on this clone: Other DNA sequences of this sample code for an identical CDR3. The chain carries TRBV27 and TRBJ2-7, with 12 bases identical to TRBD2. CDR1 MNHEY and CDR2 SMNVEV come from the germline V gene (reference sequence). V lost 5 bases and J lost 3; bases outside the gene matches: 2. CDR3 size: 14 residues. The CDR3: CASSPGLAGYEQYF. The CDR3 DNA sequence: TGTGCCAGCAGTCCGGGACTAGCGGGCTACGAGCAGTACTTC.

V and J are TRBV27 and TRBJ2-7; no reliable D call. The CDR3 is made up of 16 amino acids. Germline V lookup: CDR1 MNHEY, CDR2 SMNVEV (reference sequence). V lost 4 bases and J 4 bases, leaving 20 bases between the germline ends. The CDR3 spells CASSSPGISPWYEQYF. In DNA form, the CDR3 reads TGTGCCAGCAGTTCCCCGGGTATTAGTCCGTGGTACGAGCAGTACTTC.

The chain couples TRBV27 to TRBJ2-7; a weak D match, TRBD2 (6 bases). Germline-derived CDR1 and CDR2 are MNHEY and SMNVEV (reference sequence). V shed 3 bases and J shed 5 bases, with 11 bases lying between them. The CDR3 is made up of 13 amino acids. The CDR3 bases are TGTGCCAGCAGTTTCCGCGGGGCTAACGAGCAGTACTTC. Translating it yields CASSFRGANEQYF.

This chain joins TRBV11-1 and TRBJ2-7; 14 positions agree with TRBD2. CDR1 and CDR2 from the germline V gene are SGHAT and FQDESV (reference sequence). After removal of 7 bases from V and 4 bases from J, the junction contained 18 bases not matched to a gene. CDR3 size: 19 residues. CDR3 loop: CASTLKSTGTSGSRYEQYF. The DNA for the CDR3 is TGTGCCAGCACACTGAAATCTACCGGGACTAGCGGGAGTCGGTACGAGCAGTACTTC. The complete variable domain, with remaining parts taken from reference TRBV11-1 and TRBJ2-7, reads EAEVAQSPRYKITEKSQAVAFWCDPISGHATLYWYRQILGQGPELLVQFQDESVVDDSQLPKDRFSAERLKGVDSTLKIQPAELGDSAMYLCASTLKSTGTSGSRYEQYFGPGTRLTVT.

The chain couples TRBV27 to TRBJ1-4; TRBD1 agrees at 8 bases. Germline CDR1 reads MNHEY; CDR2 reads SMNVEV (reference sequence). Trimming took 7 bases from V and 5 from J; bases not matched to a gene: 9. The CDR3 is 15 amino acids. The CDR3, as DNA: TGTGCCAGCACTCCGAGGACAGGGAAGAATGAAAAACTGTTTTTT. Protein product: CASTPRTGKNEKLFF.

This clone was seen a handful of times. The chain has TRBV18 and TRBJ1-2; TRBD1 matches at 12 bases. CDR1 KGHSH and CDR2 LQKENI come from the germline V gene. This CDR3 region has 19 residues. Trimming removed 2 bases from V and 1 base from J; junction bases left unmatched: 11. The CDR3 bases are TGTGCCAGCTCACCATCGAACCGGGACAGGGGGCCGCGTAACTATGGCTACACCTTC. This translates into CASSPSNRDRGPRNYGYTF.

This chain uses TRBV27 with TRBJ2-3; 8 bases match TRBD1. CDR1 MNHEY and CDR2 SMNVEV come from the germline V gene (reference sequence). The CDR3 runs to 14 residues. V was clipped by 3 bases and J by 5 bases; unmatched bases: 4. CDR3 nucleotide sequence: TGTGCCAGCAGTTTTGTACAGGGGGGAGATACGCAGTATTTT. It is translated as CASSFVQGGDTQYF.

The rearrangement joins TRBV28 to TRBJ2-7, with no clear D. V dropped 4 bases and J dropped 1 base, with 14 bases sitting between them. This CDR3 region has 15 residues. Germline-derived CDR1 and CDR2 are MDHEN and SYDVKM. CDR3 in amino acids: CASSSGPIQSYEQYF. As DNA, the CDR3 is TGTGCCAGCAGTTCAGGACCAATCCAATCCTACGAGCAGTACTTC. Complete variable domain (other parts from reference TRBV28 and TRBJ2-7): DVKVTQSSRYLVKRTGEKVFLECVQDMDHENMFWYRQDPGLGLRLIYFSYDVKMKEKGDIPEGYSVSREKKERFSLILESASTNQTSMYLCASSSGPIQSYEQYFGPGTRLTVT.

This chain uses TRBV27 with TRBJ1-1, with 9 bases fitting TRBD1. Per germline, CDR1 MNHEY and CDR2 SMNVEV (reference sequence). The CDR3 covers 15 residues. The V segment lost 5 bases and the J segment 3 bases; nucleotides outside the gene matches: 7. The DNA for the CDR3 is TGTGCCAGCAGTCTCGCCGGGACAGGGTACACTGAAGCTTTCTTT. Its protein product is CASSLAGTGYTEAFF.

This clone was seen once. The J gene is TRBJ1-4, the V gene TRBV4-2, with a tentative D call TRBD1 (5 bases). The CDR3 is 15 amino acids. The germline V gene has CDR1 LGHNA and CDR2 YNFKEQ. The V end was cut by 4 bases, the J end by 6 bases, with 15 bases between. CDR3 sequence: CASSRQMSLDEKLFF. In DNA form, the CDR3 reads TGTGCCAGCAGCCGACAGATGAGTCTGGATGAAAAACTGTTTTTT.

The chain links TRBV6-5 to TRBJ2-7; tentatively, D is TRBD1 (5 bases). The CDR3 is 14 residues long. Trimming removed 4 bases at V and 6 bases at J, with 16 bases between. Germline V gene data show CDR1 as MNHEY and CDR2 as SVGAGI. Written as DNA, the CDR3 is TGTGCCAGCAGTTCTGGGGCGGAATTCGTCGAGCAGTACTTC. Translated, it gives CASSSGAEFVEQYF.

The rearrangement joins TRBV5-6 to TRBJ2-1; D unclear. This CDR3 comprises 16 residues. Germline CDR1 reads SGHDT; CDR2 reads YYEEEE. Trimming removed 5 bases from V and 0 bases from J, with 15 bases in between. The CDR3 region is CASREMDGISYNEQFF. Here the CDR3 DNA reads TGTGCCAGCAGAGAGATGGACGGTATCTCCTACAATGAGCAGTTCTTC.

The chain combines TRBV6-1 with TRBJ1-1; D gene ambiguous. V was clipped by 3 bases and J by 0 bases, with 14 bases between them. From germline, CDR1 is MNHNS and CDR2 SASEGT. The CDR3 extends over 16 amino acids. CDR3 region: CASSEVWLLLNTEAFF. The DNA for the CDR3 is TGTGCCAGCAGTGAGGTTTGGCTTCTCTTGAACACTGAAGCTTTCTTT.

The rearrangement joins TRBV20-1 to TRBJ2-1, with unresolved D. Trimming left V 3 bases short and J 13 bases short, with 10 bases between. This CDR3 region has 10 residues. The germline gives CDR1 DFQATT, CDR2 SNEGSKA (reference sequence). The CDR3 loop reads CSASEGRQFF. The CDR3 DNA sequence: TGCAGTGCTAGTGAAGGAAGACAGTTCTTC.

This clone appeared once. The genes are TRBV6-6 and TRBJ1-1; the D is unclear. Germline lookup yields CDR1 MNHNY and CDR2 SVGAGI (reference sequence). With 6 bases removed from V and 6 bases from J, the gap between germline ends came to 17 bases. This CDR3 has 14 residues. CDR3 nucleotide sequence: TGTGCCAGCAGGACCTGGACCTCGGGTGCTGAAGCTTTCTTT. This encodes CASRTWTSGAEAFF.

V gene TRBV11-2 combines with J gene TRBJ1-1, with a possible D match to TRBD1 (6 bases). CDR1 is SGHAT, CDR2 FQNNGV, per germline. This CDR3 is 14 amino acids long. The V end lost 6 bases, the J end lost 1 base, and 12 bases lay between the germline ends. This CDR3 reads CASSFGQTNTEAFF. In nucleotides, the CDR3 is TGTGCCAGCAGTTTTGGACAGACGAACACTGAAGCTTTCTTT.